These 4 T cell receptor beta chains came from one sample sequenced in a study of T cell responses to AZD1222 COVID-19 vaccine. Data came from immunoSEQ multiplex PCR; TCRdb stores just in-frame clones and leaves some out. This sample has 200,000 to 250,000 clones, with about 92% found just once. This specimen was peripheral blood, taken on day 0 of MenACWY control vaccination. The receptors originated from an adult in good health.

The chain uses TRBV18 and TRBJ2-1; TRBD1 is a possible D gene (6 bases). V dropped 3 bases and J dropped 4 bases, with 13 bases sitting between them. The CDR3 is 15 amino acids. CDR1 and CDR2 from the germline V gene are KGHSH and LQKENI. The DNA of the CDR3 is TGTGCCAGCTCACCTCCAGAGGGGGTTTACAATGAGCAGTTCTTC. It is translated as CASSPPEGVYNEQFF.

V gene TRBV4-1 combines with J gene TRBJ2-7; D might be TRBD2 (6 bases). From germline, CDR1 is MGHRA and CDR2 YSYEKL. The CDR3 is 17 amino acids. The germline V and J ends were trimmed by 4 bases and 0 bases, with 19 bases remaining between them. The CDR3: CASSPSRGRQISYEQYF. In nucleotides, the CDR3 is TGCGCCAGCAGCCCTTCGCGGGGCAGACAAATCTCCTACGAGCAGTACTTC.

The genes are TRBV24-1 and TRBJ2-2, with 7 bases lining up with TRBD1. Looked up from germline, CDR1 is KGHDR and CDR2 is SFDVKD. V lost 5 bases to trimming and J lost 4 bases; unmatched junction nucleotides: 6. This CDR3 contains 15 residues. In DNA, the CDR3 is TGTGCCACCAGTGCAAGGGGGCTCAGCACCGGGGAGCTGTTTTTT. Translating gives CATSARGLSTGELFF.

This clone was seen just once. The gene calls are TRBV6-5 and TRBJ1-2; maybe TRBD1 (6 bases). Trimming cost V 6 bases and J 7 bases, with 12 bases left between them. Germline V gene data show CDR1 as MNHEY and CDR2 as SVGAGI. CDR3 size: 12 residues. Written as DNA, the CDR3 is TGTGCCAGCAGGCGGTGGGGGGCTGGCTACACCTTC. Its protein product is CASRRWGAGYTF.